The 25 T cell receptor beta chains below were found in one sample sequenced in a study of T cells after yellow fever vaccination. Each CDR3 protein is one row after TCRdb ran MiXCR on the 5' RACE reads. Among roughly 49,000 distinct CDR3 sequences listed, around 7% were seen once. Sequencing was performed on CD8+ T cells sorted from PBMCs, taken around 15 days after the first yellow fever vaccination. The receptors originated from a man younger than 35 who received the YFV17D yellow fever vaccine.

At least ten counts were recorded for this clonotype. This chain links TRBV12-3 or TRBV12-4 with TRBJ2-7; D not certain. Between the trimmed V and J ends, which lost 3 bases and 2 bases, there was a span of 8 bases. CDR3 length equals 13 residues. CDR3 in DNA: TGTGCCAGCAGTTTGGGCAGCGCCTACGAGCAGTACGTC. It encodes CASSLGSAYEQYV.

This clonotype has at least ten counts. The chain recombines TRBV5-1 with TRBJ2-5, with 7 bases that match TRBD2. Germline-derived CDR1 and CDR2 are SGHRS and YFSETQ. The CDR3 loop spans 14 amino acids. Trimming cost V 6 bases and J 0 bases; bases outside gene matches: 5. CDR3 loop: CASTSSGNQETQYF. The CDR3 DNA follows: TGCGCCAGCACCTCGAGCGGGAACCAAGAGACCCAGTACTTC.

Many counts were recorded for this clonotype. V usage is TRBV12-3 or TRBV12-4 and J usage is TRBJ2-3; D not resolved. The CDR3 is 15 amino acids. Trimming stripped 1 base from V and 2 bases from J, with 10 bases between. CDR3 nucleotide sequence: TGTGCCAGCAGTTTAGGGGCCAGGTACACAGATACGCAGTATTTT. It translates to CASSLGARYTDTQYF.

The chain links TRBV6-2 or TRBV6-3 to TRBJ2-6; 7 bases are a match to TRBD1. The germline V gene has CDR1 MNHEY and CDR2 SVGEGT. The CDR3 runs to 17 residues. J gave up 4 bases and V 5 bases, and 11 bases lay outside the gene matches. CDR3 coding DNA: TGTGCCAGCAGTCGTCCCGGGACAGTGTGGGGGGCCAACGTCCTGACTTTC. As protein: CASSRPGTVWGANVLTF.

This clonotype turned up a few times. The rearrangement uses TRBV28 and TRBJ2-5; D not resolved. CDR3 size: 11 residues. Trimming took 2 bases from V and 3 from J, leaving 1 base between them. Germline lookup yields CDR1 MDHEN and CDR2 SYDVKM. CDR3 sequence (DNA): TGTGCCAGCAGTTTAAAAGAGACCCAGTACTTC. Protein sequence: CASSLKETQYF.

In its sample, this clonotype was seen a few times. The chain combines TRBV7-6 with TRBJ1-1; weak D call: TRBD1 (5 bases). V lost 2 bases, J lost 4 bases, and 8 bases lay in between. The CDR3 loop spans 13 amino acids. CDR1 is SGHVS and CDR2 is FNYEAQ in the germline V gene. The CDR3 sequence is CASSLRQSTEAFF. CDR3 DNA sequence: TGTGCCAGCAGCTTAAGACAGAGCACTGAAGCTTTCTTT.

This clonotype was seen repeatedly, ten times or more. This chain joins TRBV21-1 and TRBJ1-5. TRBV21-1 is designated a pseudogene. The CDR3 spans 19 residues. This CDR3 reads CASSKSVGRGLDSNQPQHF. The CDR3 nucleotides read TGTGCCAGCAGCAAATCGGTGGGTCGGGGCCTAGATAGCAATCAGCCCCAGCATTTT.

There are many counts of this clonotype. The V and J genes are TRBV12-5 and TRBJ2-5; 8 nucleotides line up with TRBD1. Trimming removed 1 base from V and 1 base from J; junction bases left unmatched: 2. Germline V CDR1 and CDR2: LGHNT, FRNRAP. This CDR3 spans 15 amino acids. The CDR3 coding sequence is TGTGCTAGTGGTTTGGGGACAGGGAGCCAAGAGACCCAGTACTTC. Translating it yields CASGLGTGSQETQYF.

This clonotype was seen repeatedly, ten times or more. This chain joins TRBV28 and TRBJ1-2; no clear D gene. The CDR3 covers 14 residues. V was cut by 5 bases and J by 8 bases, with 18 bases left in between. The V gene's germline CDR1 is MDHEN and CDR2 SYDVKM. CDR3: CASSPNTEASGYTF. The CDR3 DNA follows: TGTGCCAGCAGTCCTAATACAGAGGCGTCCGGCTACACCTTC.

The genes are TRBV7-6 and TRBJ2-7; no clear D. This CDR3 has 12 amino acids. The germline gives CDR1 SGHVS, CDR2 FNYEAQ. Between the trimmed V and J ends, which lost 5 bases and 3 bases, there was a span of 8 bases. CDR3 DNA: TGTGCCAGCAGCCCAAATAACTACGAGCAGTACTTC. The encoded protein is CASSPNNYEQYF.

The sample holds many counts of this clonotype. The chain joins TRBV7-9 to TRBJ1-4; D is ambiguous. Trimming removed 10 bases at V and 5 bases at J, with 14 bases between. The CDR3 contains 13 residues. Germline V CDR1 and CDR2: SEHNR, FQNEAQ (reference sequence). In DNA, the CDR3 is TGTGCCACCAACCTACTGTTAAATGAAAAACTGTTTTTT. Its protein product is CATNLLLNEKLFF.

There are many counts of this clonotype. DNA for the CDR3: TGCGCCAGCAGCGAACAGCAGGGTTTCGAGCAGTACGTC. Translated, it gives CASSEQQGFEQYV. The chain recombines TRBV5-1 with TRBJ2-7, with D perhaps matching TRBD1 (5 bases). CDR1 and CDR2 from the germline V gene are SGHRS and YFSETQ. This CDR3 is 13 amino acids long. The V end was cut by 4 bases, the J end by 6 bases, with 14 bases between.

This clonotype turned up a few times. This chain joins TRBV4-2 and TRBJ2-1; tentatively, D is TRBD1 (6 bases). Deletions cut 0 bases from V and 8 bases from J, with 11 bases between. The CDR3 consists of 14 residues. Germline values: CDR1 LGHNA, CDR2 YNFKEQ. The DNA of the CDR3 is TGTGCCAGCAGCCAAGAAGCAGGGGTCCATGAGCAGTTCTTC. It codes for CASSQEAGVHEQFF.

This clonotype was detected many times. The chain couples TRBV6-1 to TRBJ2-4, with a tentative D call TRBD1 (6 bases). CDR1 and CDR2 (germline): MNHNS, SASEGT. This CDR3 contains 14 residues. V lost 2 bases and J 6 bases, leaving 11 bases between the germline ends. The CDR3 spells CASSESGGLNIQYF. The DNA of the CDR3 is TGTGCCAGCAGTGAATCTGGGGGCCTAAACATTCAGTACTTC.

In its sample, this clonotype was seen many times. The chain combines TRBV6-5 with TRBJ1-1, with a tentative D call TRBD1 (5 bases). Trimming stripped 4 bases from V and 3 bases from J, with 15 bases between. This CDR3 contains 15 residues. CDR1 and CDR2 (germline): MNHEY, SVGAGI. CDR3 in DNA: TGTGCCAGCAGTTCCGGGGGGGGGTGGGACACTGAAGCTTTCTTT. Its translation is CASSSGGGWDTEAFF.

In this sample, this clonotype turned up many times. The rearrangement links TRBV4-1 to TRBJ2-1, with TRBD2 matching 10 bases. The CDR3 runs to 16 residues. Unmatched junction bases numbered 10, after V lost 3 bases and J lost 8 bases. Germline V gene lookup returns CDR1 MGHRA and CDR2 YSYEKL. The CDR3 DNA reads TGCGCCAGCAGCCATCAACTAGCGGGGAGTTTAGATGAGCAGTTCTTC. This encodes CASSHQLAGSLDEQFF.

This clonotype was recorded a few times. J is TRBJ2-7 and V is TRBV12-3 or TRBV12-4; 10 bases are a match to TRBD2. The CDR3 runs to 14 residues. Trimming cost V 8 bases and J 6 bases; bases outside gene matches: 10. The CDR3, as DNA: TGTGCCAGCCGGGAAAGCGGGGGGGCTCGCGAGCAGTACTTC. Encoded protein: CASRESGGAREQYF.

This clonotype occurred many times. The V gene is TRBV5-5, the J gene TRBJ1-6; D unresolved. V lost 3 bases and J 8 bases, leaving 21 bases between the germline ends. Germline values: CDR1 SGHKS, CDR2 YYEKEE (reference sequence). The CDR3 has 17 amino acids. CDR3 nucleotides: TGTGCCAGCAGCTGGACCTTCCCTGTGAGGGAGGATTCACCCCTCCACTTT. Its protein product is CASSWTFPVREDSPLHF.

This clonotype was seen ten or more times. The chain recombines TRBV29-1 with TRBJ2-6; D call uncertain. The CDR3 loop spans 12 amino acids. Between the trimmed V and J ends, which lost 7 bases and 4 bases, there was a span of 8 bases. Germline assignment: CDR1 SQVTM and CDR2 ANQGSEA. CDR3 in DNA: TGCAGCGGGTTGGGAGGGGCCAACGTCCTGACTTTC. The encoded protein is CSGLGGANVLTF. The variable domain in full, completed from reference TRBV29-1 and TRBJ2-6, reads SAVISQKPSRDICQRGTSLTIQCQVDSQVTMMFWYRQQPGQSLTLIATANQGSEATYESGFVIDKFPISRPNLTFSTLTVSNMSPEDSSIYLCSGLGGANVLTFGAGSRLTVL.

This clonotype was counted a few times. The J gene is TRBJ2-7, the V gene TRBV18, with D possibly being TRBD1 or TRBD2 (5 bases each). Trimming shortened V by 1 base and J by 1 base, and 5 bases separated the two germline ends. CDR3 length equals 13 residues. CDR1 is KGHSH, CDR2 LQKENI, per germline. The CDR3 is CASSPRGSYEQYV. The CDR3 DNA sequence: TGTGCCAGCTCACCACGGGGGTCCTACGAGCAGTACGTC.

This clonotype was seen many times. The CDR3 DNA is TGTGCCAGCAGCGTAGTCGGGACAGGGCTATTAGGTGAGCAGTTCTTC. As protein: CASSVVGTGLLGEQFF. The genes are TRBV9 and TRBJ2-1; the match to TRBD1 covers 9 bases. V shed 0 bases, J shed 9 bases, and the junction held 10 bases outside the gene matches. The CDR3 extends over 16 amino acids. Germline CDR1 reads SGDLS; CDR2 reads YYNGEE.

The CDR3 sequence: CASSQVTGGDYSNQPQHF. The CDR3 region has the DNA TGCGCCAGCAGCCAAGTCACAGGTGGGGATTATAGCAATCAGCCCCAGCATTTT. This chain joins TRBV4-3 and TRBJ1-5, with D possibly TRBD1 on 5 matching bases. V lost 1 base and J lost 0, with 16 bases in between. The CDR3 is 18 residues long. CDR1 is LGHNA, CDR2 YSLEER, per germline.

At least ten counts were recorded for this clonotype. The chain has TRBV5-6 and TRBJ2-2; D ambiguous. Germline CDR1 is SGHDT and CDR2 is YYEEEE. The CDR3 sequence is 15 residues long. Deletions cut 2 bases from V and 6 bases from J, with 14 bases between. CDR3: CASSFRGWGPGELFF. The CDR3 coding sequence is TGTGCCAGCAGCTTTCGAGGCTGGGGTCCCGGGGAGCTGTTTTTT.

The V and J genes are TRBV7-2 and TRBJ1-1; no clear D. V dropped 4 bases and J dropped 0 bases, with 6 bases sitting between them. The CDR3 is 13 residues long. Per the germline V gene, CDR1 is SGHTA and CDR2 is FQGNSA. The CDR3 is CASSYTMNTEAFF. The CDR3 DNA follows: TGTGCCAGCAGCTATACGATGAACACTGAAGCTTTCTTT.

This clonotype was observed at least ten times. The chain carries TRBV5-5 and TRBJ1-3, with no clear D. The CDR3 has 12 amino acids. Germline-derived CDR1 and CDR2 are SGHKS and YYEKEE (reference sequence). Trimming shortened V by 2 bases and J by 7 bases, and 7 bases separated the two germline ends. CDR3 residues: CASSFLGNTIYF. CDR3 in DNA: TGTGCCAGCAGCTTCCTCGGGAACACCATATATTTT.